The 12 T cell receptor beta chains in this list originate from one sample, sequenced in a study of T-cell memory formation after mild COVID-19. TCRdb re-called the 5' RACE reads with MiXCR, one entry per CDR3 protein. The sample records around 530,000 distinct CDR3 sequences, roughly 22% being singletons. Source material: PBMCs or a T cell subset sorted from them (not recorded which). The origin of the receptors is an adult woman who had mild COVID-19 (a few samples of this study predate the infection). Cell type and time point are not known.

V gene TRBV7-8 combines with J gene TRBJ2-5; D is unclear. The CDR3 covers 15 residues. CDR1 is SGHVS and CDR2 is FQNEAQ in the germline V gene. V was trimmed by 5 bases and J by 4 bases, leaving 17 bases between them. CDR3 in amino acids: CASSPRGRSRETQYF. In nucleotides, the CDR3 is TGTGCCAGCAGCCCCCGAGGACGGTCGCGAGAGACCCAGTACTTC.

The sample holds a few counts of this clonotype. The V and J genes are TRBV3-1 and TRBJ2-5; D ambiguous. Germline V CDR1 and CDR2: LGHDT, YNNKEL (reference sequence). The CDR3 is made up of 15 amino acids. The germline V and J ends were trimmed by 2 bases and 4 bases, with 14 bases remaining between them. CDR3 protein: CASSQTRVGRETQYF. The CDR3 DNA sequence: TGTGCCAGCAGCCAAACCCGCGTTGGTCGAGAGACCCAGTACTTC.

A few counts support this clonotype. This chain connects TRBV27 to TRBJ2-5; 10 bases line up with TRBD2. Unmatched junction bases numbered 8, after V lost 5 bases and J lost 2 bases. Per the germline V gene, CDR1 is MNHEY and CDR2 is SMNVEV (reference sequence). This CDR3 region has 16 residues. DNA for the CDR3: TGTGCCAGCAGTATCTTAGCGGGGGGAAAGCAAGAGACCCAGTACTTC. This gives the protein CASSILAGGKQETQYF.

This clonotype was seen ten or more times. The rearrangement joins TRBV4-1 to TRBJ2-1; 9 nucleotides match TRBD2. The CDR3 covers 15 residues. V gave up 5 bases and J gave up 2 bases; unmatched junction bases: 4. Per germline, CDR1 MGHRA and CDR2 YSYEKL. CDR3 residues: CASSSTSGTYNEQFF. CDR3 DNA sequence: TGCGCCAGCAGCTCGACTAGCGGAACCTACAATGAGCAGTTCTTC.

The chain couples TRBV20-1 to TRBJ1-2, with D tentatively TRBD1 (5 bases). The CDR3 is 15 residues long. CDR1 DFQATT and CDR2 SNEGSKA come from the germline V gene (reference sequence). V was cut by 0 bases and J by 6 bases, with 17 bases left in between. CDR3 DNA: TGCAGTGCTAGAGATCCCCGGGGGGGTTTCGATGGCTACACCTTC. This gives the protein CSARDPRGGFDGYTF.

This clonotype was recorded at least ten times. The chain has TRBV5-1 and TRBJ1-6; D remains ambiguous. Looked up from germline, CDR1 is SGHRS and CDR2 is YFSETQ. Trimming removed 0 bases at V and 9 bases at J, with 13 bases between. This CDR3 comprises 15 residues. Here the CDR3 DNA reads TGCGCCAGCAGCTTGGGGCAGGTAGAAAGTTCACCCCTCCACTTT. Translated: CASSLGQVESSPLHF. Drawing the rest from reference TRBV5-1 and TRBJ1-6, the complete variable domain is KAGVTQTPRYLIKTRGQQVTLSCSPISGHRSVSWYQQTPGQGLQFLFEYFSETQRNKGNFPGRFSGRQFSNSRSEMNVSTLELGDSALYLCASSLGQVESSPLHFGNGTRLTVT.

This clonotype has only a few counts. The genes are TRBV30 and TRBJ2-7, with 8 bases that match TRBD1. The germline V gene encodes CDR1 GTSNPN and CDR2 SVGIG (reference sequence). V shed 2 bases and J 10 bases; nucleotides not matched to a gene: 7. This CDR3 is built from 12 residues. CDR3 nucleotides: TGTGCCTGGAGTCCGGACAGGGTCGAACAGTACTTC. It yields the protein CAWSPDRVEQYF.

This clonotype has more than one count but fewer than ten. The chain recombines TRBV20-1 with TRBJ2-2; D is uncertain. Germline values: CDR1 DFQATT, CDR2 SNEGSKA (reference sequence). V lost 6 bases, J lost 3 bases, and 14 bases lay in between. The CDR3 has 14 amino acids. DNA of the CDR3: TGCAGTGCCACCTCCCCCCGCGACACCGGGGAGCTGTTTTTT. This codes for CSATSPRDTGELFF.

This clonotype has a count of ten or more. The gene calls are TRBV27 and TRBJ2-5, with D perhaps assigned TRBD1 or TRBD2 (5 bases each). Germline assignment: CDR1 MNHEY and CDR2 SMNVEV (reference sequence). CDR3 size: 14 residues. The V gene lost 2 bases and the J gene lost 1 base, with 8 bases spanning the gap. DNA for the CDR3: TGTGCCAGCAGTTTAGCGAGGGGCCAAGAGACCCAGTACTTC. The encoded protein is CASSLARGQETQYF.

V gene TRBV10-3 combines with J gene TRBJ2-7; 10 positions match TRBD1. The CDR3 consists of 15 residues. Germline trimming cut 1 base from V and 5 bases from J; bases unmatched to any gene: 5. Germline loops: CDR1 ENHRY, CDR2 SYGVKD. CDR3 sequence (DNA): TGTGCCATCAGTGAGTGGACAGGGGGGATTCACGAGCAGTACTTC. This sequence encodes CAISEWTGGIHEQYF.

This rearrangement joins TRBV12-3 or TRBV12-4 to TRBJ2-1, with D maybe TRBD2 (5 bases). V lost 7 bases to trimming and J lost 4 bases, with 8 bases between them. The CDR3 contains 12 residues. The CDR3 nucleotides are TGTGCCAGCAATCGGGGTTACAATGAGCAGTTCTTC. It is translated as CASNRGYNEQFF.

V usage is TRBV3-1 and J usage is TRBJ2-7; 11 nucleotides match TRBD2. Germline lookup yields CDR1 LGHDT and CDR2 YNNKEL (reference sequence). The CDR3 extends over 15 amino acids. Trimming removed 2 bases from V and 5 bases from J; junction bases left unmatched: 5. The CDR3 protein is CASSQSSGRVHEQYF. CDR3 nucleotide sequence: TGTGCCAGCAGCCAAAGTAGCGGGAGGGTCCACGAGCAGTACTTC.